These 8 T cell receptor beta chains were sequenced from one sample in a study of cytotoxic CD8 clonotypes in ibrutinib-treated CLL. Method: immunoSEQ multiplex PCR; TCRdb's copy keeps in-frame clones and lacks some. The data hold under 200,000 clones, with 70% to 85% observed a single time. The sequences come from PBMCs, collected after 24 months of ibrutinib treatment. The receptors stem from a human donor with chronic lymphocytic leukemia.

CDR3 amino acids: CASSVGGAMGNTIYF. CDR3 DNA: TGTGCCAGCAGCGTAGGGGGGGCGATGGGAAACACCATATATTTT. The V gene is TRBV9, the J gene TRBJ1-3; the D gene is possibly TRBD1 (6 bases). The CDR3 is 15 amino acids. Germline lookup yields CDR1 SGDLS and CDR2 YYNGEE. Trimming pared 0 bases from V and 4 bases from J, leaving 11 bases between.

The chain employs TRBV2 and TRBJ1-6, with D possibly being TRBD1 (5 bases). V was trimmed by 6 bases and J by 4 bases, leaving 10 bases between them. CDR3 length: 14 residues. Germline V gene sequence: CDR1 SNHLY, CDR2 FYNNEI. The CDR3 spells CASSPQGYNSPLHF. The CDR3 DNA is TGTGCCAGCAGCCCCCAGGGATATAATTCACCCCTCCACTTT.

The J gene is TRBJ2-5, the V gene TRBV7-3; 12 bases line up with TRBD2. The J segment lost 7 bases and the V segment lost 2 bases, leaving 8 bases of the junction unmatched. The CDR3 spans 16 residues. Germline V gives CDR1 SGHTA, CDR2 FQGTGA. Here the CDR3 reads CASSLGLAGGPGTQYF. CDR3 bases: TGTGCCAGCAGCTTAGGCCTAGCGGGAGGGCCGGGGACCCAGTACTTC.

DNA of the CDR3: TGTGCCAGCAGTTACATCCGTGGGGAAGCAGATACGCAGTATTTT. It codes for CASSYIRGEADTQYF. V gene TRBV6-6 combines with J gene TRBJ2-3; unclear D gene. Germline V gene data show CDR1 as MNHNY and CDR2 as SVGAGI (reference sequence). V was trimmed by 2 bases and J by 4 bases, leaving 13 bases between them. The CDR3 contains 15 residues.

The CDR3 sequence: CASSSSFVSSGNTIYF. The CDR3, as DNA: TGTGCCAGCAGTTCCTCCTTCGTTAGCTCTGGAAACACCATATATTTT. The chain couples TRBV6-5 to TRBJ1-3; D is ambiguous. The CDR3 is 16 residues long. V lost 4 bases and J 0 bases, leaving 13 bases between the germline ends. Germline assignment: CDR1 MNHEY and CDR2 SVGAGI.

The chain is built from TRBV5-4 and TRBJ1-2; D is uncertain. The CDR3 covers 15 residues. V was cut by 4 bases and J by 4 bases, with 17 bases left in between. CDR1 and CDR2 (germline): SGHNT, YYREEE (reference sequence). The CDR3 nucleotides read TGTGCCAGCAGCCCGGATGGGGTTTCAGGCTATGGCTACACCTTC. Protein sequence: CASSPDGVSGYGYTF.

The rearrangement joins TRBV4-2 to TRBJ2-3; D uncertain. V gave up 1 base and J gave up 3 bases, with 14 bases separating them. The CDR3 runs 16 residues. Germline-derived CDR1 and CDR2 are LGHNA and YNFKEQ. The CDR3 reads CASSQGQLRRTDTQYF. CDR3 nucleotides: TGTGCCAGCAGCCAAGGTCAGCTAAGGCGAACAGATACGCAGTATTTT.

V usage is TRBV28 and J usage is TRBJ1-5; D may be TRBD1 (6 bases). V was trimmed by 4 bases and J by 2 bases, leaving 12 bases between them. Germline values: CDR1 MDHEN, CDR2 SYDVKM. The CDR3 length is 15 residues. The CDR3 is CASSWGRRGNQPQHF. CDR3 nucleotide sequence: TGTGCCAGCAGTTGGGGGCGTCGGGGCAATCAGCCCCAGCATTTT.